This T cell receptor (beta chain) was sequenced in a study of T-cell memory formation after mild COVID-19. The overall study: TCR clusters were largely donor specific.

The table lists this clonotype with many counts. TCRdb reprocessed the 5' RACE reads via MiXCR and lists one record per CDR3 protein. Of tens of thousands of distinct CDR3 sequences detected, roughly an eighth appear once; the ten largest clones hold 25% to 30%. Germline CDR1 is SGHTA and CDR2 is FQGNSA. The J segment lost 5 bases and the V segment lost 4 bases, leaving 4 bases of the junction unmatched. The CDR3 length is 15 residues. The sample consisted of PBMCs or a T cell subset sorted from them (not recorded which). The J gene is TRBJ1-6, the V gene TRBV7-2, with 8 bases identical to TRBD1. This TCR came from a young man who had mild COVID-19 (a few samples of this study predate the infection). Cell type and time point are not known. CDR3 in DNA: TGTGCCAGCAGCTGGGGACAGGCCGATAATTCACCCCTCCACTTT. This codes for CASSWGQADNSPLHF.